The rows below give T cell receptor beta chains drawn from one sample of a study of CD8+ T cells in alopecia areata. Sequenced by immunoSEQ multiplex PCR; TCRdb stores in-frame clones only, minus some. The data contain around 140,000 clones, around 58% of them singletons. The sequenced sample was CD4+ T cells sorted from blood, obtained at week 0. The origin of the receptors is a human donor with alopecia areata. Each CDR3 is given with its conserved first and last residue. The order of the fields is V gene, CDR3 protein.

V: TRBV18; CDR3: CASSRYTSSTDTQYF
V: TRBV29-1; CDR3: CSVGPSAPQYF
V: TRBV11-1; CDR3: CASSPRTSGGQETQYF
V: TRBV7-8; CDR3: CASSLPSMNTEAFF
V: TRBV4-1; CDR3: CASSQVDRANQPQHF
V: TRBV5-4; CDR3: CASSPTGTTKDIQYF
V: TRBV7-9; CDR3: CASSLGGPSSYEQYF
V: TRBV27; CDR3: CASTQPSGSPLHF
V: TRBV10-3; CDR3: CAISTTPSETLHF
V: TRBV7-2; CDR3: CATNGGDTDTQYF
V: TRBV27; CDR3: CASRGMGSSNQPQHF
V: TRBV11-2; CDR3: CASSPSRDRVHGYTF
V: TRBV15; CDR3: CATSRDPPGTANTEAFF
V: TRBV7-2; CDR3: CASSQTGTRDEQFF
V: TRBV19; CDR3: CATMQDGLSNQPQHF
V: TRBV7-2; CDR3: CASSSGTGINEQYF
V: TRBV19; CDR3: CASSYDFRETQYF
V: TRBV25-1; CDR3: CASSAPGRETQYF